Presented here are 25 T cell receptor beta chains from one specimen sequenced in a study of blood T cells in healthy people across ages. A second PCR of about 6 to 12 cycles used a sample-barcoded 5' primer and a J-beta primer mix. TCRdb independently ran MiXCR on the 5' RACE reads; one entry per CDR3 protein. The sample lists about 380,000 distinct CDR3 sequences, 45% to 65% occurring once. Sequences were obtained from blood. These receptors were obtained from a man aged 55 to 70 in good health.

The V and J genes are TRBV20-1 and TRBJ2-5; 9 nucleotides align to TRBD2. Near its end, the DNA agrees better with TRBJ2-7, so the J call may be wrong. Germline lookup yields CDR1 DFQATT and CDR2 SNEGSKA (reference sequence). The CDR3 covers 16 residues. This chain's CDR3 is CSAGPPGLAGLSEQYF. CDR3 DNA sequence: TGCAGTGCTGGACCTCCCGGGCTAGCGGGACTCTCCGAGCAGTACTTC.

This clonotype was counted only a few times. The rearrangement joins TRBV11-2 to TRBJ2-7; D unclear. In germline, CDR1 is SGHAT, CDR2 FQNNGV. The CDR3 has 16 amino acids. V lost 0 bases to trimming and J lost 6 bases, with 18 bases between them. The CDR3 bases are TGTGCCAGCAGCTTAGATCGGCGACGCCTGACCTCCGAGCAGTACTTC. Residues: CASSLDRRRLTSEQYF. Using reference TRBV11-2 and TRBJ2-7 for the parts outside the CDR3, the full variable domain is EAGVAQSPRYKIIEKRQSVAFWCNPISGHATLYWYQQILGQGPKLLIQFQNNGVVDDSQLPKDRFSAERLKGVDSTLKIQPAKLEDSAVYLCASSLDRRRLTSEQYFGPGTRLTVT.

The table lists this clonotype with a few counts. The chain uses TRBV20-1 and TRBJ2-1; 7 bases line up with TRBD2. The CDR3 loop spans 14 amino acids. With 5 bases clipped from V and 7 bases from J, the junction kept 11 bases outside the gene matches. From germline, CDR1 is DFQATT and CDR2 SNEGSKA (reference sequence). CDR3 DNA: TGCAGTGCTCCGCTCCCGGGAGGTAGGAATGAGCAGTTCTTC. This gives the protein CSAPLPGGRNEQFF.

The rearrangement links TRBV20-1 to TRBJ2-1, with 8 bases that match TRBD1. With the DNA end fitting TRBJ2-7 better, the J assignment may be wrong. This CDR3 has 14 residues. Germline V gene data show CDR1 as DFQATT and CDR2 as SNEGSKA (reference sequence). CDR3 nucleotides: TGCAGTGCTAGGGACAGGGTTTCCTACAATGAGCAGTACTTC. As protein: CSARDRVSYNEQYF.

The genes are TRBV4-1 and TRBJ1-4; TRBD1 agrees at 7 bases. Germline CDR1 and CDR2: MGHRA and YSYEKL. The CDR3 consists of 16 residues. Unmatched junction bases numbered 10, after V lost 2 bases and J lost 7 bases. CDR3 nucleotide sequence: TGCGCCAGCAGCCAAAAGGGCCAGGGGGAATTTGAAAAACTGTTTTTT. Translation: CASSQKGQGEFEKLFF.

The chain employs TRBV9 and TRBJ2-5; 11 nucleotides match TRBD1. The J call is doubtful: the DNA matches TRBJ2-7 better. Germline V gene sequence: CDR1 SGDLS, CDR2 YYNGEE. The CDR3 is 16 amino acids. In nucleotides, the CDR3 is TGTGCCAGCAGCGGACCCGGGACAGGGGGAGTTGGCGAGCAGTACTTC. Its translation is CASSGPGTGGVGEQYF.

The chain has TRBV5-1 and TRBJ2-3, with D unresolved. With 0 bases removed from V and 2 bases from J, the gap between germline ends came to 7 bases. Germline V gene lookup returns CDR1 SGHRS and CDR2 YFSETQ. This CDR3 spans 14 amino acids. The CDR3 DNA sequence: TGCGCCAGCAGCTTGGAACAAAACACAGATACGCAGTATTTT. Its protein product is CASSLEQNTDTQYF. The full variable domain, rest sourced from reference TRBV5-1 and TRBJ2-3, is KAGVTQTPRYLIKTRGQQVTLSCSPISGHRSVSWYQQTPGQGLQFLFEYFSETQRNKGNFPGRFSGRQFSNSRSEMNVSTLELGDSALYLCASSLEQNTDTQYFGPGTRLTVL.

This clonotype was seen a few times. CDR3 sequence (DNA): TGTGCCAGCACCTTTTCGACTCCAAAGCAGTTCTTC. It yields the protein CASTFSTPKQFF. This chain joins TRBV7-2 and TRBJ2-1; no definite D call. From germline, CDR1 is SGHTA and CDR2 FQGNSA. The CDR3 runs 12 residues. The V gene lost 7 bases and the J gene lost 11 bases, with 15 bases spanning the gap. The full variable domain, rest sourced from reference TRBV7-2 and TRBJ2-1, is GAGVSQSPSNKVTEKGKDVELRCDPISGHTALYWYRQSLGQGLEFLIYFQGNSAPDKSGLPSDRFSAERTGGSVSTLTIQRTQQEDSAVYLCASTFSTPKQFFGPGTRLTVL.

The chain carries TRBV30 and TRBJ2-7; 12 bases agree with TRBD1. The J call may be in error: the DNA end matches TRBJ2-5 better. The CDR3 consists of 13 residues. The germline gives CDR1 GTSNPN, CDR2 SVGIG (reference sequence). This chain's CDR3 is CAWGTGGVETQYF. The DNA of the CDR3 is TGTGCCTGGGGGACAGGGGGCGTAGAGACCCAGTACTTC.

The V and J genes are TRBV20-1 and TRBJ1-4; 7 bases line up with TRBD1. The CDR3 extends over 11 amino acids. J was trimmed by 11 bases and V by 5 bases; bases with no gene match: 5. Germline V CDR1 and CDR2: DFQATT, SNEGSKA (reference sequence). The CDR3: CSAWGQYKLFF. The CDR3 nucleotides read TGCAGTGCTTGGGGACAGTATAAACTGTTTTTT.

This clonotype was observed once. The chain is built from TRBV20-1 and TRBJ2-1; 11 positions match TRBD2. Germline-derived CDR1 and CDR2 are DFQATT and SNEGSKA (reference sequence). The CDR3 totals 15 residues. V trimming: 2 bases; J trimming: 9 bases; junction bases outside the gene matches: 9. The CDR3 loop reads CSARTIAGGQVEQFF. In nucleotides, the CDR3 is TGCAGTGCTAGAACTATAGCGGGGGGGCAAGTTGAGCAGTTCTTC.

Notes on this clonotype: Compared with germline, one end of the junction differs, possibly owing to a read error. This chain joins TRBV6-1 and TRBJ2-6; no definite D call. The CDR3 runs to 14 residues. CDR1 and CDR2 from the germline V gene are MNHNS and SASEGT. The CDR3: CASSVASGTNVLTF. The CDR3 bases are TGTGCCAGCAGTGTGGCATCTGGGACCAACGTCCTGACTTTC.

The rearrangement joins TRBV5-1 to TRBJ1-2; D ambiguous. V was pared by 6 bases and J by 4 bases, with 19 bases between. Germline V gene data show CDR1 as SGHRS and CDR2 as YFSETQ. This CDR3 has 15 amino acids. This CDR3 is CASTPGGSVFYGYTF. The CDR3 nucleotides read TGCGCCAGCACCCCGGGAGGATCCGTATTCTATGGCTACACCTTC.

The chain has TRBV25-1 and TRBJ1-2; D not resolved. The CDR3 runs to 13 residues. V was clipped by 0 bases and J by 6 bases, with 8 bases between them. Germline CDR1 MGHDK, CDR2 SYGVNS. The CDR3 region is CASSEYRQDGYTF. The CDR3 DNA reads TGTGCCAGCAGTGAATATCGGCAGGATGGCTACACCTTC.

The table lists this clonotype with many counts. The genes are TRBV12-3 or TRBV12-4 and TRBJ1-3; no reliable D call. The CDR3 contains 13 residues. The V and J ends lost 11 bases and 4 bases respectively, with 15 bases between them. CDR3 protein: CALLRGSGNTIYF. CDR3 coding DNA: TGTGCCTTACTCCGGGGAAGCGGAAACACCATATATTTT.

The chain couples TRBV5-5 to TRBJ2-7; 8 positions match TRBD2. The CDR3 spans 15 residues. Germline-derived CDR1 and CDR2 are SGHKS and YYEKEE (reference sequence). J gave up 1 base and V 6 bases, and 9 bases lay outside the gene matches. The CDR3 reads CASTPSGTSSYEQYF. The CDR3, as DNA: TGTGCCAGCACCCCCTCCGGGACTAGTTCCTACGAGCAGTACTTC.

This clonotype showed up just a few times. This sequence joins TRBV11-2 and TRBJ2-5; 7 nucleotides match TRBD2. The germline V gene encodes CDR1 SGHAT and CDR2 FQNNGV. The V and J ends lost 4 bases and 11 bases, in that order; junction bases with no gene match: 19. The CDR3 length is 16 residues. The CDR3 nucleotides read TGTGCCAGCAGCTGGGGAGGGGCGGGAGCCGCCAATGAGCAGTACTTC. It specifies CASSWGGAGAANEQYF.

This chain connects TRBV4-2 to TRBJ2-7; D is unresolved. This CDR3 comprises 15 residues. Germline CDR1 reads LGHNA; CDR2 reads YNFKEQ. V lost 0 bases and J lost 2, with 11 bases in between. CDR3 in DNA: TGTGCCAGCAGCCAAGAGGCTTTAAGAACCTACGAGCAGTACTTC. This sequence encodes CASSQEALRTYEQYF.

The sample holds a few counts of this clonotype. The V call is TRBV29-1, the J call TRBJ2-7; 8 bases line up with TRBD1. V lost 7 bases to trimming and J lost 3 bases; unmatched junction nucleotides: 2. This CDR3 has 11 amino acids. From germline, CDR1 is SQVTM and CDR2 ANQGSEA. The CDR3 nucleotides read TGCAGCGGCACAGGGGGCTACGAGCAGTACTTC. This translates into CSGTGGYEQYF.

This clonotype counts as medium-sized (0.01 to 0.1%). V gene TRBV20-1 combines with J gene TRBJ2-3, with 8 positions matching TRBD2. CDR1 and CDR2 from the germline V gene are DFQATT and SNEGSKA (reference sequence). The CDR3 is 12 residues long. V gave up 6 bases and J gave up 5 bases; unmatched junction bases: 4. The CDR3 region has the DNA TGCAGTGCCGACGGGGGGGGAGATACGCAGTATTTT. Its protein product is CSADGGGDTQYF.

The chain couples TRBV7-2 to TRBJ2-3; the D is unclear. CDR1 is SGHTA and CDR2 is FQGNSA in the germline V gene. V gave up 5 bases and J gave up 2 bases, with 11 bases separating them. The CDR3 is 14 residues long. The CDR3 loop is CASSRTGPTDTQYF. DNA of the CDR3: TGTGCCAGCAGCCGAACCGGGCCCACAGATACGCAGTATTTT.

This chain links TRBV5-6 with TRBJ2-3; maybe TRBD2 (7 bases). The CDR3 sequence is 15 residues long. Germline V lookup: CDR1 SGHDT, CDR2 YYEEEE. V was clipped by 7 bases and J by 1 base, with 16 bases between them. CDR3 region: CASSKRGGRTDTQYF. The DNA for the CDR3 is TGTGCCAGCTCAAAGAGGGGGGGCCGCACAGATACGCAGTATTTT.

DNA of the CDR3: TGCAGTGCTAGTACTGGGCAGGGGAGGCAAGGGTCCTATGGCTACACCTTC. Translation gives CSASTGQGRQGSYGYTF. The genes are TRBV20-1 and TRBJ1-2; D perhaps matches TRBD1 (6 bases). The CDR3 runs 17 residues. CDR1 is DFQATT, CDR2 SNEGSKA, per germline (reference sequence). V was trimmed by 3 bases and J by 4 bases, leaving 24 bases between them.

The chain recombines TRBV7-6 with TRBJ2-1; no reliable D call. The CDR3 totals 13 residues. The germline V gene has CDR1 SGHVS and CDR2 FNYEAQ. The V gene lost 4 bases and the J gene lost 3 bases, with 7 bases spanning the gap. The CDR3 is CASSSSNYNEQFF. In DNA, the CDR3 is TGTGCCAGCAGCTCCTCAAACTACAATGAGCAGTTCTTC.

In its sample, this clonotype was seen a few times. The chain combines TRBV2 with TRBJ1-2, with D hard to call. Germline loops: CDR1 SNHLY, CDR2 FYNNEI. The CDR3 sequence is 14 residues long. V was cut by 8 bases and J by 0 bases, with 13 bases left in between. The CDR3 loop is CASSPAAANYGYTF. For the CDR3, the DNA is TGTGCCAGCTCCCCGGCCGCCGCTAACTATGGCTACACCTTC.